These 26 T cell receptor beta chains came from one sample sequenced in a study of blood T cell repertoires in COVID-19. Assay: immunoSEQ multiplex PCR; the TCRdb copy retains only in-frame clones and omits some. Of 400,000 to 500,000 clones in the sample, around nine tenths were seen once. Sequenced: PBMCs or T cells enriched from blood (not recorded which). These receptors originate from a woman between 18 and 29 years old who had been exposed to COVID-19.

This chain links TRBV11-2 with TRBJ2-5; 7 nucleotides agree with TRBD2. V was clipped by 4 bases and J by 5 bases; unmatched bases: 10. There are 15 residues in the CDR3. Germline V gene data show CDR1 as SGHAT and CDR2 as FQNNGV. The CDR3 DNA reads TGTGCCAGCAGCTCCCGGGACTACCCCCCGGAGACCCAGTACTTC. Residues: CASSSRDYPPETQYF. Using reference TRBV11-2 and TRBJ2-5 for the parts outside the CDR3, the full variable domain is EAGVAQSPRYKIIEKRQSVAFWCNPISGHATLYWYQQILGQGPKLLIQFQNNGVVDDSQLPKDRFSAERLKGVDSTLKIQPAKLEDSAVYLCASSSRDYPPETQYFGPGTRLLVL.

The V and J genes are TRBV7-8 and TRBJ2-7; D remains unclear. Germline V lookup: CDR1 SGHVS, CDR2 FQNEAQ. V lost 2 bases and J 4 bases, leaving 9 bases between the germline ends. CDR3 length: 13 residues. Here the CDR3 reads CASSLYDGYEQYF. CDR3 in DNA: TGTGCCAGCAGCTTATACGACGGGTACGAGCAGTACTTC.

The rearrangement links TRBV28 to TRBJ1-6, with a tentative D call TRBD1 (6 bases). V lost 3 bases to trimming and J lost 9 bases, with 12 bases between them. Germline V lookup: CDR1 MDHEN, CDR2 SYDVKM. This CDR3 region has 14 residues. The CDR3 DNA reads TGTGCCAGCAGTTTGAGGACAGTAGGTTCACCCCTCCACTTT. This translates into CASSLRTVGSPLHF.

The rearrangement uses TRBV7-2 and TRBJ2-7; the D gene is possibly TRBD1 (6 bases). The germline V and J ends were trimmed by 1 base and 7 bases, with 11 bases remaining between them. Germline CDR1 and CDR2: SGHTA and FQGNSA. This CDR3 is 13 amino acids long. CDR3 region: CASSLDRAREQYF. The CDR3 DNA is TGTGCCAGCAGCTTAGACAGGGCTAGGGAGCAGTACTTC.

The chain uses TRBV5-1 and TRBJ2-7; the D gene is possibly TRBD2 (5 bases). V shed 4 bases and J shed 2 bases, with 16 bases lying between them. This CDR3 region has 15 residues. Germline CDR1 and CDR2: SGHRS and YFSETQ. In DNA form, the CDR3 reads TGCGCCAGCAGCCGAGGGCTGGTTGGGACCTACGAGCAGTACTTC. It is translated as CASSRGLVGTYEQYF.

This sequence joins TRBV28 and TRBJ1-2, with 7 nucleotides matching TRBD1. Unmatched junction bases numbered 8, after V lost 4 bases and J lost 6 bases. From germline, CDR1 is MDHEN and CDR2 SYDVKM. This CDR3 has 14 residues. The DNA for the CDR3 is TGTGCCAGCAGTTCACCGGACAGGATCGATGGCTACACCTTC. This sequence encodes CASSSPDRIDGYTF.

This chain uses TRBV29-1 with TRBJ2-3; 12 positions match TRBD2. Germline lookup yields CDR1 SQVTM and CDR2 ANQGSEA. The CDR3 contains 16 residues. The V gene end was trimmed by 0 bases and the J gene end by 6 bases; junction bases not matched to a gene: 7. The CDR3 here is CSVEDPTSGGVDTQYF. The CDR3 DNA follows: TGCAGCGTTGAAGATCCGACTAGCGGGGGCGTCGATACGCAGTATTTT.

V usage is TRBV5-5 and J usage is TRBJ2-4; D not certain. The CDR3 runs to 15 residues. CDR1 is SGHKS, CDR2 YYEKEE, per germline (reference sequence). V lost 4 bases to trimming and J lost 2 bases, with 13 bases between them. As DNA, the CDR3 is TGTGCCAGCAGCGATTTATCACATACCAAAAACATTCAGTACTTC. It yields the protein CASSDLSHTKNIQYF.

V usage is TRBV7-2 and J usage is TRBJ1-5, with 7 nucleotides matching TRBD1. This CDR3 region has 17 residues. The germline CDR1 and CDR2 sequences are SGHTA and FQGNSA. V was clipped by 1 base and J by 2 bases; unmatched bases: 8. CDR3 DNA: TGTGCCAGCAGCTTAGTGTTAGGGGGCGCGGGCAATCAGCCCCAGCATTTT. The encoded protein is CASSLVLGGAGNQPQHF.

This clone was found once. For the CDR3, the DNA is TGTGCCAGCAGCCTCGGACTAGATTCCTACGAGCAGTACTTC. Amino acids: CASSLGLDSYEQYF. V gene TRBV4-2 combines with J gene TRBJ2-7, with TRBD2 identical over 7 bases. The CDR3 runs 14 residues. Trimming at V came to 4 bases and at J to 1 base, leaving 4 bases not matched to a gene. The germline CDR1 and CDR2 sequences are LGHNA and YNFKEQ.

V usage is TRBV9 and J usage is TRBJ2-2; TRBD1 matches at 7 bases. J lost 4 bases, V lost 5 bases, and 2 bases had no gene match. The CDR3 contains 13 residues. CDR1 is SGDLS and CDR2 is YYNGEE in the germline V gene. The CDR3 protein is CASSRGLTGELFF. CDR3 DNA sequence: TGTGCCAGCAGTAGGGGGCTCACCGGGGAGCTGTTTTTT.

This chain connects TRBV5-1 to TRBJ2-2; 7 nucleotides align to TRBD1. This CDR3 spans 19 amino acids. Germline values: CDR1 SGHRS, CDR2 YFSETQ. V gave up 0 bases and J gave up 5 bases; unmatched junction bases: 16. CDR3 residues: CASSLGGPGTGVETGELFF. CDR3 DNA: TGCGCCAGCAGCTTGGGAGGGCCCGGAACAGGGGTGGAAACCGGGGAGCTGTTTTTT.

The chain employs TRBV7-2 and TRBJ1-5; no definite D call. Per germline, CDR1 SGHTA and CDR2 FQGNSA. This CDR3 region has 13 residues. V lost 5 bases and J lost 9, with 14 bases in between. CDR3 residues: CASSTSMGRPQHF. CDR3 DNA: TGTGCCAGCAGCACCAGCATGGGGAGGCCCCAGCATTTT.

The chain combines TRBV5-6 with TRBJ1-2; D unclear. The CDR3 has 12 amino acids. V was trimmed by 2 bases and J by 6 bases, leaving 8 bases between them. Germline loops: CDR1 SGHDT, CDR2 YYEEEE. The chain's CDR3 is CASSLREDGYTF. In DNA form, the CDR3 reads TGTGCCAGCAGCTTACGGGAGGATGGCTACACCTTC.

J is TRBJ2-1 and V is TRBV13, with TRBD2 matching 9 bases. CDR1 and CDR2 (germline): PRHDT, FYEKMQ (reference sequence). Losses at the gene ends were 5 bases for V and 5 bases for J; bases not matched to a gene: 10. This CDR3 has 16 amino acids. The CDR3 nucleotides are TGTGCCAGCAGCCCCACGCCGGGACTAGCCGACAATGAGCAGTTCTTC. Translated: CASSPTPGLADNEQFF.

CDR3 nucleotide sequence: TGTGCCAGCTCACTCACCGGGGGTAAGGGCACAGATACGCAGTATTTT. It encodes CASSLTGGKGTDTQYF. The rearrangement joins TRBV18 to TRBJ2-3; D is possibly TRBD2 (6 bases). Germline-derived CDR1 and CDR2 are KGHSH and LQKENI. Trimming took off 4 bases at V and 1 base at J, with 15 bases between the two ends. This CDR3 region has 16 residues.

The chain combines TRBV7-2 with TRBJ1-1, with TRBD1 matching 7 bases. The germline gives CDR1 SGHTA, CDR2 FQGNSA. The trim removed 0 bases at V and 3 bases at J, leaving 10 bases unmatched. The CDR3 sequence is 17 residues long. The CDR3 DNA is TGTGCCAGCAGCTTAGCATTGTGGACAGGCATGGACACTGAAGCTTTCTTT. Amino acids: CASSLALWTGMDTEAFF.

This clone was seen just once. The V and J genes are TRBV7-2 and TRBJ2-7, with D possibly TRBD1 on 5 matching bases. Germline loops: CDR1 SGHTA, CDR2 FQGNSA. This CDR3 region has 12 residues. Trimming removed 2 bases from V and 5 bases from J, with 7 bases in between. CDR3: CASSLIGDEQYF. The CDR3 DNA reads TGTGCCAGCAGCTTAATAGGGGACGAGCAGTACTTC.

The CDR3 here is CASSGTVQETQYF. CDR3 nucleotide sequence: TGCGCCAGCAGTGGGACTGTCCAAGAGACCCAGTACTTC. The chain combines TRBV10-1 with TRBJ2-5, with D possibly TRBD2 on 5 matching bases. Trimming stripped 4 bases from V and 1 base from J, with 7 bases between. The CDR3 length is 13 residues. Germline values: CDR1 WNHNN, CDR2 SYGVQD (reference sequence).

This chain links TRBV28 with TRBJ2-3, with 11 nucleotides matching TRBD2. Per the germline V gene, CDR1 is MDHEN and CDR2 is SYDVKM. Trimming at V came to 5 bases and at J to 5 bases, leaving 12 bases not matched to a gene. The CDR3 has 17 residues. The CDR3 DNA reads as TGTGCCAGCAGTAATATCCGTAGCGGGAGGGAAAAAGATACGCAGTATTTT. The encoded protein is CASSNIRSGREKDTQYF.

A remark on this clone: The identical CDR3 is also encoded by other nucleotide sequences in the sample. The rearrangement uses TRBV6-5 and TRBJ1-3; 8 bases are shared with TRBD1. CDR1 is MNHEY, CDR2 SVGAGI, per germline. This CDR3 spans 15 amino acids. V shed 6 bases, J shed 0 bases, and the junction held 4 bases outside the gene matches. The CDR3 spells CASSSDRASGNTIYF. In DNA form, the CDR3 reads TGTGCCAGCAGCTCGGACAGGGCCTCTGGAAACACCATATATTTT.

This chain joins TRBV27 and TRBJ2-1, with a weak D call TRBD1 (6 bases). Germline V gene sequence: CDR1 MNHEY, CDR2 SMNVEV (reference sequence). Trimming took off 0 bases at V and 4 bases at J, with 13 bases between the two ends. There are 16 residues in the CDR3. The CDR3 DNA reads as TGTGCCAGCAGTTTATCGATTTCAGGGGCGTACAATGAGCAGTTCTTC. It encodes CASSLSISGAYNEQFF.

This clone was seen just once. The CDR3 DNA reads as TGTGCCTCCACGCGGCCAGGGGCAGATACGCAGTATTTT. Its translation is CASTRPGADTQYF. The genes are TRBV30 and TRBJ2-3, with D maybe TRBD1 (6 bases). CDR3 length: 13 amino acids. V lost 7 bases to trimming and J lost 4 bases, with 15 bases between them. Germline CDR1 and CDR2: GTSNPN and SVGIG (reference sequence). Full variable domain (rest looked up from reference TRBV30 and TRBJ2-3): SQTIHQWPATLVQPVGSPLSLECTVEGTSNPNLYWYRQAAGRGLQLLFYSVGIGQISSEVPQNLSASRPQDRQFILSSKKLLLSDSGFYLCASTRPGADTQYFGPGTRLTVL.

The genes are TRBV7-6 and TRBJ1-6; D may be TRBD1 (5 bases). V lost 1 base and J lost 5, with 12 bases in between. Germline V gives CDR1 SGHVS, CDR2 FNYEAQ. This CDR3 is 16 amino acids long. The CDR3, as DNA: TGTGCCAGCAGCTTAGTGCGGGGCGGAGATAATTCACCCCTCCACTTT. Translating it yields CASSLVRGGDNSPLHF.

This rearrangement joins TRBV18 to TRBJ1-5; no clear D. The CDR3 runs to 15 residues. From germline, CDR1 is KGHSH and CDR2 LQKENI. Between the trimmed V and J ends, which lost 0 bases and 3 bases, there was a span of 9 bases. The CDR3 protein is CASSPPGFINQPQHF. The CDR3 coding sequence is TGTGCCAGCTCACCACCCGGTTTTATCAATCAGCCCCAGCATTTT.

CDR3 DNA: TGTGCCAGCCTTCCCCACCACAGGGCTATCAATCAGCCCCAGCATTTT. Amino acid sequence: CASLPHHRAINQPQHF. The V gene is TRBV21-1, the J gene TRBJ1-5; the listed D gene, TRBD1, was not tested against the DNA. TRBV21-1 counts as a pseudogene. The CDR3 has 16 amino acids.